This is a list of T cell receptor beta chains from one sample in a study of cytomegalovirus exposure and HLA in healthy donors. Sequencing was performed with immunoSEQ multiplex PCR; in TCRdb, only in-frame clones are kept and a portion is missing. Found here are tens of thousands of clones; the top ten clones hold about 12%. The specimen sequenced was PBMCs. The receptors here all came from a woman in her 30s in good health and CMV-seropositive. Both conserved end residues are part of each CDR3. A D gene is named only where the DNA matches it firmly.

D gene	J gene	V gene	CDR3 protein	CDR3 DNA
TRBD1	TRBJ2-5	TRBV6-1	CASSGQGIGETQYF	TGTGCCAGCAGTGGACAGGGTATAGGGGAGACCCAGTACTTC
TRBD1	TRBJ1-2	TRBV18	CASSPERQGAGGGYTF	TGTGCCAGCTCACCCGAGAGACAGGGGGCAGGTGGCGGCTACACCTTC
NA	TRBJ1-5	TRBV4-2	CASSQEAASGNQPQHF	TGTGCCAGCAGCCAAGAGGCGGCTAGCGGGAATCAGCCCCAGCATTTT
NA	TRBJ1-2	TRBV5-1	CASSSRSVSGLNYGYTF	TGCGCCAGCAGCTCCCGATCGGTCAGCGGTCTAAACTATGGCTACACCTTC
TRBD1	TRBJ2-7	TRBV11-3	CASSTRQGLDEQYF	TGTGCCAGCAGCACCCGACAGGGTCTAGACGAGCAGTACTTC
NA	TRBJ2-5	TRBV14	CASSYGSGKETQYF	TGTGCCAGCAGCTATGGGTCGGGGAAAGAGACCCAGTACTTC
NA	TRBJ2-4	TRBV7-2	CASSLVRGENIQYF	TGTGCCAGCAGCTTAGTCAGGGGGGAAAACATTCAGTACTTC
TRBD1	TRBJ2-6	TRBV7-9	CASSTRDRGPGANVLTF	TGTGCCAGCAGCACCCGGGACAGGGGTCCTGGGGCCAACGTCCTGACTTTC
NA	TRBJ2-1	TRBV19	CASSIAARDEQFF	TGTGCCAGTAGTATAGCGGCGAGGGATGAGCAGTTCTTC
NA	TRBJ1-5	TRBV19	CASSIGAHQPQHF	TGTGCCAGTAGTATAGGGGCCCATCAGCCCCAGCATTTT
NA	TRBJ1-1	TRBV29-1	CSVESNTEAFF	TGCAGCGTTGAGTCTAACACTGAAGCTTTCTTT
NA	TRBJ1-1	TRBV27	CASSLVGATEAFF	TGTGCCAGCAGTTTAGTGGGGGCCACTGAAGCTTTCTTT
TRBD2	TRBJ2-3	TRBV7-9	CASRRRAGGPSLSDTTQYF	TGTGCCAGCCGCCGACGAGCGGGAGGGCCTAGTCTTTCAGACACTACGCAGTATTTT
NA	TRBJ2-7	TRBV30	CAWQRGAYEQYF	TGTGCCTGGCAACGGGGTGCCTACGAGCAGTACTTC
NA	TRBJ1-1	TRBV10-2	CASSEAYNTEAFF	TGCGCCAGCAGTGAGGCCTATAACACTGAAGCTTTCTTT
NA	TRBJ1-2	TRBV10-3	CAIRGTVTNLGYTF	TGTGCCATCAGGGGGACTGTCACGAATCTTGGCTACACCTTC
TRBD1	TRBJ1-1	TRBV4-1	CASSQRTGGGTEAFF	TGCGCCAGCAGCCAGAGGACAGGGGGGGGTACTGAAGCTTTCTTT
NA	TRBJ1-4	TRBV6-1	CASSEAGGAEKLFF	TGTGCCAGCAGTGAAGCGGGGGGAGCCGAAAAACTGTTTTTT
TRBD2	TRBJ2-7	TRBV4-1	CASSQAGSSGSEQYF	TGCGCCAGCAGCCAAGCAGGGAGTAGCGGGAGCGAGCAGTACTTC
TRBD1	TRBJ2-5	TRBV5-4	CASSRGRQETQYF	TGTGCCAGCAGTAGGGGGCGGCAAGAGACCCAGTACTTC
NA	TRBJ2-5	TRBV23-1	CAEGGDEGRRMKYQETQYF	TGCGCCGAGGGTGGGGATGAGGGCCGGAGGATGAAGTACCAAGAGACCCAGTACTTC
TRBD1	TRBJ1-6	TRBV28	CASSLATGGIYNSPLHF	TGTGCCAGCAGTTTAGCTACAGGGGGCATATATAATTCACCCCTCCACTTT